The 7 T cell receptor beta chains listed next were all sequenced from one sample in a study of glioma-infiltrating T cells. Amplification of TCR alpha and beta CDR3 regions from RNA used iRepertoire nested multiplex PCR. TCRdb analysed the multiplex PCR reads with MiXCR anew, one entry per CDR3 protein. The data show a few hundred thousand distinct CDR3 sequences, with 35% to 45% seen just once and about 12% held by the top ten. Sequencing was performed on glioma tissue, nonneoplastic brain tissue, or PBMCs (not recorded which). The origin of the receptors is a human donor with low-grade glioma or glioblastoma, undergoing nonglioma brain surgery, or in good health (not recorded which).

A word on this clonotype: Its ends do not fully match the called genes, so a read error is possible. This rearrangement joins TRBV2 to TRBJ2-2, with D maybe TRBD2 (5 bases). The CDR3 has 12 residues. The V gene's germline CDR1 is SNHLY and CDR2 FYNNEI. The CDR3 loop reads CASSGNTGELFF. DNA of the CDR3: TGTGCCAGCAGTGGGAACACCGGGGAGCTGTTCTTT. Drawing the rest from reference TRBV2 and TRBJ2-2, the complete variable domain is EPEVTQTPSHQVTQMGQEVILRCVPISNHLYFYWYRQILGQKVEFLVSFYNNEISEKSEIFDDQFSVERPDGSNFTLKIRSTKLEDSAMYFCASSGNTGELFFGEGSRLTVL.

The rearrangement joins TRBV6-1 to TRBJ1-3; D is ambiguous. This CDR3 contains 14 residues. Between the trimmed V and J ends, which lost 6 bases and 0 bases, there was a span of 9 bases. Germline V CDR1 and CDR2: MNHNS, SASEGT. CDR3 residues: CASSVDGSGNTIYF. The CDR3 nucleotides read TGTGCCAGCAGCGTAGATGGCTCTGGAAACACCATATATTTT.

About this clonotype itself: One base away lies a much larger clone, so this may be a sequencing read error. This chain uses TRBV25-1 with TRBJ1-2; D remains ambiguous. Germline CDR1 reads MGHDK; CDR2 reads SYGVNS. This CDR3 has 15 amino acids. Here the CDR3 reads CASSDKTMANYGHTF. CDR3 in DNA: TGTGCCAGCAGTGACAAGACGATGGCTAACTATGGCCACACCTTC.

This clonotype was counted at least ten times. This CDR3 reads CASSYRGYYGYTF. As DNA, the CDR3 is TGTGCCAGCAGTTACAGGGGATACTATGGCTACACCTTC. The chain carries TRBV6-6 and TRBJ1-2; tentative D call: TRBD1 (5 bases). The CDR3 is 13 residues long. Trimming removed 2 bases at V and 3 bases at J, with 7 bases between. Germline loops: CDR1 MNHNY, CDR2 SVGAGI (reference sequence).

About this clonotype itself: One base away lies a much larger clone, so this may be a sequencing read error. This chain connects TRBV27 to TRBJ1-1; no firm D call. CDR3 length: 13 residues. V was pared by 11 bases and J by 4 bases, with 17 bases between. From germline, CDR1 is MNHEY and CDR2 SMNVEV (reference sequence). The CDR3 reads CACNQRSGTEAFF. Here the CDR3 DNA reads TGTGCCTGCAATCAGCGTAGTGGCACTGAAGCTTTCTTT.

The gene calls are TRBV18 and TRBJ1-5; tentatively, D is TRBD1 (5 bases). The length of the CDR3 is 14 residues. Trimming left V 6 bases short and J 4 bases short, with 13 bases between. Looked up from germline, CDR1 is KGHSH and CDR2 is LQKENI. The CDR3 bases are TGTGCCAGCTCGCCGGGACGCTATAATCAGCCCCAGCATTTT. Protein: CASSPGRYNQPQHF.

As to this clonotype: A much larger clonotype is one base distant, so this may be a read error. V is TRBV27 and J is TRBJ1-1, with 9 bases matching TRBD1. Germline V gene sequence: CDR1 MNHEY, CDR2 SMNVEV (reference sequence). There are 18 residues in the CDR3. V shed 3 bases, J shed 0 bases, and the junction held 11 bases outside the gene matches. CDR3 residues: CASSLGWMGQGLNTEAFF. The CDR3 nucleotides are TGTGCCAGCAGTTTGGGGTGGATGGGACAGGGTCTGAACACTGAAGCTTTCTTT.